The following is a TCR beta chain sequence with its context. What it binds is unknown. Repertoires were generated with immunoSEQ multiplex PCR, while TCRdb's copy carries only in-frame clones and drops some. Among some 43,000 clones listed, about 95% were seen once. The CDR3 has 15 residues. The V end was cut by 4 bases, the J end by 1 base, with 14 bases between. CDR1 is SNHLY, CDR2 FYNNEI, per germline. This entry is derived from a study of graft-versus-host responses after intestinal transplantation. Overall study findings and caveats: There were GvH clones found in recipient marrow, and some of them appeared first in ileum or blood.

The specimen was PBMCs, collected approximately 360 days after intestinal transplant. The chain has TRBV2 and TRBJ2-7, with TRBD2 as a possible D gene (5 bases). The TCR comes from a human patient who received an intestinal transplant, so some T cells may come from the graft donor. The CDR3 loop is CASSVRTQRSYEQYF. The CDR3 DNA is TGTGCCAGCAGTGTCAGGACTCAGAGGTCCTACGAGCAGTACTTC. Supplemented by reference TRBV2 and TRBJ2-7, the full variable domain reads EPEVTQTPSHQVTQMGQEVILRCVPISNHLYFYWYRQILGQKVEFLVSFYNNEISEKSEIFDDQFSVERPDGSNFTLKIRSTKLEDSAMYFCASSVRTQRSYEQYFGPGTRLTVT.